This TCR beta chain was sequenced during a study of T-cell reconstitution after alpha-beta-depleted transplantation in children. Study-wide results and limits: There were reportedly several hundred expanded graft clones from which alpha-beta T cells came about two months after transplant. Some patients' high day-60 TCRbeta diversity was traced to surviving recipient T cells and thymic progenitors. Newly produced T cells mostly accounted for T-cell counts and diversity one year post-transplant.

Many counts were recorded for this clonotype. Its antigen remains unidentified. Preparation of the TCRbeta library used unique molecular identifiers. Using its own MiXCR run on the PCR reads, TCRdb lists one record per CDR3 protein. The sample shows 500,000 to 650,000 distinct CDR3 sequences, under 15% of them seen only once. Per the germline V gene, CDR1 is ENHRY and CDR2 is SYGVKD. Trimming left V 4 bases short and J 5 bases short, with 19 bases between. The CDR3 is 16 residues long. The clonotype was recovered from a male patient younger than 18 who had a stem cell transplant for acute myeloid leukemia, so the T cells may come from the graft donor. Here the sequenced sample was PBMCs, mostly from graft donor cells, taken 360 days after TCRalphabeta/CD19-depleted stem cell transplant. V and J are TRBV10-3 and TRBJ2-3; D is perhaps TRBD2 (7 bases). The CDR3 coding sequence is TGTGCCATCAGTGTGGGAGGGGGTTTCGATGGAGATACGCAGTATTTT. Its translation: CAISVGGGFDGDTQYF.